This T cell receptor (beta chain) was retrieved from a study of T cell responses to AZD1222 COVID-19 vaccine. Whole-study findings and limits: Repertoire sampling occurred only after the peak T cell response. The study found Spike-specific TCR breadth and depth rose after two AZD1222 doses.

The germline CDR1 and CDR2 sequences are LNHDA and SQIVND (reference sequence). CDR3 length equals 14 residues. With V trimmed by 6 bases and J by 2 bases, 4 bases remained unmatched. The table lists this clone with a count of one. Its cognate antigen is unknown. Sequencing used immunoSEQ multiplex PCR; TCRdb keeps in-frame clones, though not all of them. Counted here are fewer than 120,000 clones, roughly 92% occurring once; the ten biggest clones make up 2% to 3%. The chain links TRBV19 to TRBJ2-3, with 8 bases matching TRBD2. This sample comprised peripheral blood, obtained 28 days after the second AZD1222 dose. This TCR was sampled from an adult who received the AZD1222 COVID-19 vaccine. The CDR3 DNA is TGTGCCAGTAGAGGCGGGGGGACCACAGATACGCAGTATTTT. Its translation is CASRGGGTTDTQYF.